The entry below gives a single T cell receptor (beta chain) sequence along with its context. Germline CDR1 and CDR2: ENHRY and SYGVKD. CDR3 length: 14 residues. Trimming removed 6 bases at V and 0 bases at J, with 12 bases between. The sample belongs to a study of blood T cell repertoires in COVID-19. Overall study: In each case, the material was cDNA or gDNA derived from T cells, B-cell-depleted T cells, or PBMCs.

Authors' data handling: Scientists estimated how many nucleated cells there were by amplifying reference gene primers. Only in-frame clones appear in the TCRdb table, and some are missing; sequencing was by immunoSEQ multiplex PCR. That table furnishes V, J and clone size, whereas the DNA furnished D and trimming. This sample has some 150,000 clones, with 80% to 90% found just once. The sequenced material came from peripheral blood. This clonotype was obtained from a woman aged 45 to 65 with acute or convalescent COVID-19. The chain combines TRBV10-3 with TRBJ2-7; D is perhaps TRBD1 (5 bases). CDR3 sequence: CAIRVDTNSYEQYF. The CDR3 DNA follows: TGTGCCATCAGGGTGGACACCAACTCCTACGAGCAGTACTTC.